The text below deals with one T cell receptor (beta chain). In the original processing: Scientists estimated how many nucleated cells there were by amplifying reference gene primers. Profiling relied on immunoSEQ multiplex PCR, and the TCRdb table lists in-frame clones only, not all of them. That table is the source of V, J and clone size, and D and trimming were worked out from the DNA. Of 200,000 to 250,000 clones in the sample, 85% were seen once. This sample is drawn from a study of blood T cell repertoires in COVID-19. Germline V gives CDR1 MDHEN, CDR2 SYDVKM. The CDR3 length is 13 residues. Trimming cost V 6 bases and J 0 bases, with 8 bases left between them.

J is TRBJ1-2 and V is TRBV28; no definite D call. The sequence derives from a woman in her 70s with COVID-19, enrolled during active disease. Sequenced sample: peripheral blood. The CDR3 DNA reads as TGTGCCAGCAGCTCCTTAGCTAACTATGGCTACACCTTC. This codes for CASSSLANYGYTF.